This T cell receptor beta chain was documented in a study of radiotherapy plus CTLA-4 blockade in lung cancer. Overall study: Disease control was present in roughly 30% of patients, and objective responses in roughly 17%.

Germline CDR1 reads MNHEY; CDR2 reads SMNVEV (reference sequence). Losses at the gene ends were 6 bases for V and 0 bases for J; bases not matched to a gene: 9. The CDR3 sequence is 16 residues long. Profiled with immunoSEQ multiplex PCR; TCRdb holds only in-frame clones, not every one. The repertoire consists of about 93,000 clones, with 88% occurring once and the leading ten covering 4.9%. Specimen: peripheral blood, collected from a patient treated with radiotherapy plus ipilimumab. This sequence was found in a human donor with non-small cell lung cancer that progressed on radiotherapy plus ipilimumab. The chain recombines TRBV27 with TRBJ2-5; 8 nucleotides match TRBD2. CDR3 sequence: CASRRDTSGNQETQYF. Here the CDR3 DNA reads TGTGCCAGCAGGCGCGATACTAGCGGCAACCAAGAGACCCAGTACTTC.